Below are 26 T cell receptor beta chains sequenced from a single sample in a study of blood T cell repertoires in COVID-19. Assay: immunoSEQ multiplex PCR; the TCRdb copy retains only in-frame clones and omits some. In the table there are about 310,000 clones, around 87% of which are singletons. Sequencing input: peripheral blood. All receptors derive from a woman aged 45-65 years who had recovered from COVID-19.

CDR3 coding DNA: TGTGCCAGCAGTGAAAGCGGGGGCGCCGGTCAGCCCCAGCATTTT. It translates to CASSESGGAGQPQHF. This chain links TRBV2 with TRBJ1-5, with TRBD1 as a possible D gene (6 bases). Trimming shortened V by 2 bases and J by 6 bases, and 14 bases separated the two germline ends. Germline V gives CDR1 SNHLY, CDR2 FYNNEI. This CDR3 is built from 15 residues. Based on the CDR3 plus reference TRBV2 and TRBJ1-5, the full variable domain is EPEVTQTPSHQVTQMGQEVILRCVPISNHLYFYWYRQILGQKVEFLVSFYNNEISEKSEIFDDQFSVERPDGSNFTLKIRSTKLEDSAMYFCASSESGGAGQPQHFGDGTRLSIL.

V usage is TRBV19 and J usage is TRBJ1-2, with D uncertain. Germline lookup yields CDR1 LNHDA and CDR2 SQIVND (reference sequence). The CDR3 covers 13 residues. The V end lost 6 bases, the J end lost 1 base, and 9 bases lay between the germline ends. CDR3 residues: CASSAQINYGYTF. The DNA of the CDR3 is TGTGCCAGTAGCGCCCAGATTAACTATGGCTACACCTTC.

Only one count was recorded for this clone. The chain joins TRBV28 to TRBJ1-2, with D possibly being TRBD1 (6 bases). The V end was cut by 3 bases, the J end by 8 bases, with 13 bases between. Germline values: CDR1 MDHEN, CDR2 SYDVKM. This CDR3 comprises 13 residues. The CDR3 spells CASSFGGAIGYTF. CDR3 DNA sequence: TGTGCCAGCAGTTTTGGGGGGGCGATCGGCTACACCTTC.

CDR3 amino acids: CASSLWEGVNQPQHF. Here the CDR3 DNA reads TGTGCCAGCAGCTTATGGGAAGGGGTAAATCAGCCCCAGCATTTT. V gene TRBV7-2 combines with J gene TRBJ1-5; D might be TRBD1 (5 bases). CDR1 and CDR2 (germline): SGHTA, FQGNSA. With 2 bases removed from V and 4 bases from J, the gap between germline ends came to 12 bases. This CDR3 contains 15 residues.

V usage is TRBV9 and J usage is TRBJ2-7; D perhaps matches TRBD2 (5 bases). Germline CDR1 and CDR2: SGDLS and YYNGEE. The CDR3 consists of 15 residues. The V end was cut by 0 bases, the J end by 6 bases, with 16 bases between. In nucleotides, the CDR3 is TGTGCCAGCAGCGTAGCTATGGACTGGGCGCTCGAGCAGTACTTC. It codes for CASSVAMDWALEQYF.

The chain carries TRBV12-3 or TRBV12-4 and TRBJ1-6, with D tentatively TRBD1 (6 bases). The CDR3 runs to 13 residues. The V end was cut by 6 bases, the J end by 10 bases, with 13 bases between. In nucleotides, the CDR3 is TGTGCCAGCAGCCCCCTAACAGGGTCACCCCTCCACTTT. It codes for CASSPLTGSPLHF.

The chain has TRBV6-2 or TRBV6-3 and TRBJ1-6; TRBD1 agrees at 9 bases. The germline gives CDR1 MNHEY, CDR2 SVGEGT. The CDR3 consists of 15 residues. The V gene end was trimmed by 5 bases and the J gene end by 7 bases; junction bases not matched to a gene: 6. This CDR3 is CASSLTTGGNSPLHF. The CDR3 bases are TGTGCCAGCAGTCTTACGACAGGGGGGAATTCACCCCTCCACTTT.

This sequence joins TRBV28 and TRBJ1-1; TRBD1 is a possible D gene (6 bases). This CDR3 has 12 residues. The V and J ends lost 9 bases and 3 bases respectively, with 11 bases between them. Germline CDR1 reads MDHEN; CDR2 reads SYDVKM. The CDR3 DNA follows: TGTGCCAGTCGCTACAGGGACACTGAAGCTTTCTTT. The encoded protein is CASRYRDTEAFF.

V is TRBV9 and J is TRBJ2-5; 7 positions agree with TRBD2. The CDR3 contains 15 residues. Germline V gives CDR1 SGDLS, CDR2 YYNGEE. After removal of 2 bases from V and 5 bases from J, the junction contained 9 bases not matched to a gene. The CDR3 coding sequence is TGTGCCAGCAGCGTCCGGGGAGGGGTCGGGGAGACCCAGTACTTC. Translating it yields CASSVRGGVGETQYF.

The chain has TRBV28 and TRBJ1-3; the D is unclear. The V gene lost 7 bases and the J gene lost 2 bases, with 9 bases spanning the gap. The CDR3 extends over 13 amino acids. Germline loops: CDR1 MDHEN, CDR2 SYDVKM. The CDR3 nucleotides are TGTGCCAGCACTCCCGGGACTGGAAACACCATATATTTT. Its translation is CASTPGTGNTIYF.

The chain uses TRBV5-8 and TRBJ1-1, with D perhaps TRBD1 (5 bases). Germline V lookup: CDR1 SGHTS, CDR2 YDEGEE. This CDR3 is built from 15 residues. The V and J ends lost 0 bases and 0 bases respectively, with 9 bases between them. The CDR3 protein is CASSLDPGMNTEAFF. CDR3 DNA: TGTGCCAGCAGCTTGGATCCAGGGATGAACACTGAAGCTTTCTTT.

The chain couples TRBV3-1 (or the pseudogene TRBV3-2) to TRBJ2-7; the D gene is possibly TRBD1 (6 bases). The CDR3 extends over 14 amino acids. Germline V gene lookup returns CDR1 LGHDT and CDR2 YNNKEL (reference sequence). Trimming cost V 1 base and J 7 bases, with 14 bases left between them. CDR3 bases: TGTGCCAGCAGCCAAGGAGGGGGAGATGGGGAGCAGTACTTC. It yields the protein CASSQGGGDGEQYF.

The rearrangement uses TRBV19 and TRBJ2-7; 10 nucleotides align to TRBD2. CDR3 size: 15 residues. Trimming took 6 bases from V and 3 from J; bases not matched to a gene: 8. The germline V gene encodes CDR1 LNHDA and CDR2 SQIVND (reference sequence). The CDR3 is CASSPGLADFYEQYF. Written as DNA, the CDR3 is TGTGCCAGTAGCCCTGGACTAGCGGACTTCTACGAGCAGTACTTC.

The V call is TRBV19, the J call TRBJ1-1; weak D call: TRBD1 (5 bases). Per the germline V gene, CDR1 is LNHDA and CDR2 is SQIVND (reference sequence). The length of the CDR3 is 13 residues. Trimming shortened V by 4 bases and J by 4 bases, and 10 bases separated the two germline ends. CDR3 region: CASSSRGSTEAFF. Here the CDR3 DNA reads TGTGCCAGTAGTAGTAGGGGATCCACTGAAGCTTTCTTT.

V usage is TRBV19 and J usage is TRBJ2-5; 12 positions match TRBD1. This CDR3 contains 15 residues. The J segment lost 5 bases and the V segment lost 5 bases, leaving 6 bases of the junction unmatched. The V gene's germline CDR1 is LNHDA and CDR2 SQIVND (reference sequence). The CDR3 reads CASSGDRGPGETQYF. The CDR3 DNA follows: TGTGCCAGTAGTGGGGACAGGGGGCCCGGGGAGACCCAGTACTTC.

The CDR3 reads CASRPWDTYYGYTF. The CDR3 coding sequence is TGTGCCAGCAGACCTTGGGACACGTACTATGGCTACACCTTC. The chain combines TRBV7-9 with TRBJ1-2; D possibly corresponds to TRBD1 (6 bases). V lost 6 bases and J 3 bases, leaving 14 bases between the germline ends. CDR3 length: 14 amino acids. The germline V gene encodes CDR1 SEHNR and CDR2 FQNEAQ (reference sequence).

The sample holds one count of this clone. CDR3 loop: CASSFSSYNEQFF. The CDR3 bases are TGTGCCAGCAGTTTTAGCTCCTACAATGAGCAGTTCTTC. The genes are TRBV6-5 and TRBJ2-1, with unresolved D. Trimming cost V 4 bases and J 0 bases, with 4 bases left between them. The germline V gene has CDR1 MNHEY and CDR2 SVGAGI. This CDR3 contains 13 residues.

The chain is built from TRBV28 and TRBJ1-5; TRBD1 is a possible D gene (6 bases). CDR1 MDHEN and CDR2 SYDVKM come from the germline V gene. Trimming cost V 6 bases and J 7 bases, with 16 bases left between them. This CDR3 contains 14 residues. The CDR3 DNA is TGTGCCAGCAGATTCCAGGGGTTCGGGCAGCCCCAGCATTTT. Amino acids: CASRFQGFGQPQHF.

In its sample, this clone was seen once. This chain uses TRBV9 with TRBJ1-2, with unresolved D. CDR3 length: 13 residues. V lost 0 bases, J lost 7 bases, and 10 bases lay in between. Per germline, CDR1 SGDLS and CDR2 YYNGEE. CDR3 sequence reads: CASSVAVRSGYTF. CDR3 nucleotide sequence: TGTGCCAGCAGCGTAGCTGTGAGGTCTGGCTACACCTTC.

This chain's CDR3 is CAWTSPGVAGQFF. The CDR3 DNA reads TGTGCCTGGACTTCCCCCGGGGTGGCTGGACAGTTCTTC. V and J are TRBV30 and TRBJ2-1, with TRBD2 as a possible D gene (5 bases). CDR3 length: 13 amino acids. V was shortened by 4 bases and J by 13 bases, with 20 bases between the two germline ends. Looked up from germline, CDR1 is GTSNPN and CDR2 is SVGIG (reference sequence). The variable domain in full, completed from reference TRBV30 and TRBJ2-1, reads SQTIHQWPATLVQPVGSPLSLECTVEGTSNPNLYWYRQAAGRGLQLLFYSVGIGQISSEVPQNLSASRPQDRQFILSSKKLLLSDSGFYLCAWTSPGVAGQFFGPGTRLTVL.

The chain has TRBV11-2 and TRBJ2-1; D is perhaps TRBD2 (6 bases). The germline V gene has CDR1 SGHAT and CDR2 FQNNGV. This CDR3 contains 19 residues. With 1 base removed from V and 0 bases from J, the gap between germline ends came to 19 bases. The CDR3 DNA is TGTGCCAGCAGCTTAGTTCAGGATGCGGGGCATAGCTCCTACAATGAGCAGTTCTTC. Translated: CASSLVQDAGHSSYNEQFF.

The chain has TRBV11-2 and TRBJ1-3; D might be TRBD1 (6 bases). The CDR3 consists of 16 residues. Germline V CDR1 and CDR2: SGHAT, FQNNGV. The V gene lost 2 bases and the J gene lost 3 bases, with 14 bases spanning the gap. DNA for the CDR3: TGTGCCAGCAGCTTAATAGGGGGTTCGGATGGAAACACCATATATTTT. Amino acid sequence: CASSLIGGSDGNTIYF.

The chain uses TRBV6-5 and TRBJ1-1, with D tentatively TRBD1 (6 bases). CDR1 is MNHEY and CDR2 is SVGAGI in the germline V gene. Deletions cut 7 bases from V and 2 bases from J, with 14 bases between. The CDR3 totals 14 residues. CDR3 nucleotide sequence: TGTGCCAGCAAGAAGACAGGAGCTAACACTGAAGCTTTCTTT. Translated: CASKKTGANTEAFF.

The rearrangement uses TRBV5-1 and TRBJ2-5, with 10 bases lining up with TRBD1. With 4 bases clipped from V and 2 bases from J, the junction kept 5 bases outside the gene matches. Germline CDR1 is SGHRS and CDR2 is YFSETQ. This CDR3 has 15 residues. This CDR3 is CASSPGDRGQETQYF. Here the CDR3 DNA reads TGCGCCAGCAGCCCCGGGGACAGGGGACAAGAGACCCAGTACTTC. Full variable domain (rest looked up from reference TRBV5-1 and TRBJ2-5): KAGVTQTPRYLIKTRGQQVTLSCSPISGHRSVSWYQQTPGQGLQFLFEYFSETQRNKGNFPGRFSGRQFSNSRSEMNVSTLELGDSALYLCASSPGDRGQETQYFGPGTRLLVL.

This clone has just one count. The rearrangement uses TRBV19 and TRBJ2-1; D gene ambiguous. Germline CDR1 reads LNHDA; CDR2 reads SQIVND (reference sequence). This CDR3 is built from 13 residues. With 9 bases removed from V and 5 bases from J, the gap between germline ends came to 14 bases. CDR3 amino acids: CASTGDRHNEQFF. CDR3 bases: TGTGCCAGCACGGGTGATAGGCACAATGAGCAGTTCTTC.

The chain carries TRBV9 and TRBJ2-2; weak D call: TRBD2 (6 bases). V lost 1 base, J lost 1 base, and 8 bases lay in between. The CDR3 runs 15 residues. The germline V gene has CDR1 SGDLS and CDR2 YYNGEE. The CDR3 nucleotides read TGTGCCAGCAGCGTAAGCGGGTTGAACACCGGGGAGCTGTTTTTT. It yields the protein CASSVSGLNTGELFF.